One T cell receptor (beta chain) is described in this entry. What it binds is not known. This record belongs to a study of post-analysis software for immune sequencing data. Study-wide results and caveats: The normalized Chao1 diversity of multiple sclerosis patients was significantly lower than that of controls. About five TRBV segments, including TRBV5-6, TRBV5-1 and TRBV20-1, were more frequent in patients than controls.

Unique molecular identifiers were built into the TCR beta cDNA libraries. When about 0.9 to 11 million T cells were used, they gave a few hundred thousand cDNA molecules. Each CDR3 protein is one row after TCRdb ran MiXCR on the PCR reads. The table includes roughly 400,000 distinct CDR3 sequences, more than 30% detected once. The CDR3 has 16 residues. The junction had 13 bases not matched to a gene; V was cut back by 5 bases and J by 4 bases. CDR1 is MDHEN and CDR2 is SYDVKM in the germline V gene. This clonotype originated in a girl aged 2-10 years with multiple sclerosis. The sequenced material came from blood. The chain couples TRBV28 to TRBJ2-5; 7 nucleotides line up with TRBD2. CDR3 sequence reads: CASSVEGFGRGETQYF. CDR3 in DNA: TGTGCCAGCAGTGTAGAGGGGTTTGGGAGGGGAGAGACCCAGTACTTC.